Listed here is a single T cell receptor (beta chain). Its antigen is undetermined. This CDR3 has 14 residues. CDR1 and CDR2 (germline): SQVTM, ANQGSEA. The data stem from a study of T cells expressing NK-cell markers. About the study: All TCR beta repertoires analysed originated from sorted CD3+CD56+NKG2C+, CD3+CD56+NKG2C- and CD3+CD56-NKG2C+ T cells.

TCRdb reprocessed the 5' RACE reads, with one entry per CDR3 protein and no DNA. The listing contains 200,000 to 300,000 distinct CDR3 sequences. Study outcomes and limitations: Dominance of the CD3+CD56-NKG2C+ fraction by these clonotypes also held in several donors.

This TCR was sampled from a woman between 18 and 69 years old in good health. This chain links TRBV29-1 with TRBJ2-3; absent DNA, TCRdb's TRBD1 call cannot be checked. The sequenced sample consisted of blood T cells: a sorted CD56 or NKG2C T cell subset, CD4+ or CD8+ T cells, or bulk PBMC T cells (not recorded which). The CDR3 reads CSGRTGERADTQYF.